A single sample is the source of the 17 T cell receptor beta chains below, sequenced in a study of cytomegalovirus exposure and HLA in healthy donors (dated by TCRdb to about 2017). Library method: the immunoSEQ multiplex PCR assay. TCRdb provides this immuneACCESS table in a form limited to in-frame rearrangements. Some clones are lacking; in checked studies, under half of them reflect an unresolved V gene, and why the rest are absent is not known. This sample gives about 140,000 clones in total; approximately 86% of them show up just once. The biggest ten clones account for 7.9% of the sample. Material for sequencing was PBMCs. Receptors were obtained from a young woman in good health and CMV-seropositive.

The CDR3 nucleotides are TGCAGCGGTCTGGGGCTCGGCAATGAGCAGTTCTTC. Amino acid sequence: CSGLGLGNEQFF. J is TRBJ2-1 and V is TRBV29-1, with TRBD1 as a possible D gene (5 bases). Trimming pared 7 bases from V and 6 bases from J, leaving 13 bases between. The CDR3 totals 12 residues. Germline V gives CDR1 SQVTM, CDR2 ANQGSEA.

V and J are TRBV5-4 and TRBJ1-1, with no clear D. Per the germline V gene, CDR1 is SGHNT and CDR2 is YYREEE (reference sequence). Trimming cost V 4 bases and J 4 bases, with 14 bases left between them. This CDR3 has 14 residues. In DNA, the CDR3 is TGTGCCAGCAGCCAGAGGAACACTAGCACTGAAGCTTTCTTT. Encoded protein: CASSQRNTSTEAFF.

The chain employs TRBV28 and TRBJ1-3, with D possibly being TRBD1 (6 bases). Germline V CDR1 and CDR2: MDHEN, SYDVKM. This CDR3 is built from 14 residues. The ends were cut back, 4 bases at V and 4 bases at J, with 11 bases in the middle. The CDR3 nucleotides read TGTGCCAGCAGTTCGACAGGATTAGGAAACACCATATATTTT. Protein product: CASSSTGLGNTIYF.

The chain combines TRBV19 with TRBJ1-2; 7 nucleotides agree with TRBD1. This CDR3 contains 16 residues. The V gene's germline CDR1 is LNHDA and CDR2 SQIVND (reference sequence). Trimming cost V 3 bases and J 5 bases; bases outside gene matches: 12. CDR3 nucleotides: TGTGCCAGTAGTATCCAGGTCAACGAGGGGGCATATGGCTACACCTTC. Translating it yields CASSIQVNEGAYGYTF.

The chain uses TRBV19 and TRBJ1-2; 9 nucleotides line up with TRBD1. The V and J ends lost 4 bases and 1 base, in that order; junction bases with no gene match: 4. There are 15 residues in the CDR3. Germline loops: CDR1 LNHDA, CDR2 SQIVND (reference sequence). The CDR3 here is CASSRGQGLNYGYTF. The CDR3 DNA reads TGTGCCAGTAGTAGGGGACAGGGACTTAACTATGGCTACACCTTC.

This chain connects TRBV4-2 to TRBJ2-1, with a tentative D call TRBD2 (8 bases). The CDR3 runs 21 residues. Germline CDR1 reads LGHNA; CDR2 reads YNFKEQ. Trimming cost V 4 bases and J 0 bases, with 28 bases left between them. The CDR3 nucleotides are TGTGCCAGCAGCCCAGGGGGGCGGGGGGTCCCAACGGGGAGCTCCTACAATGAGCAGTTCTTC. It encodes CASSPGGRGVPTGSSYNEQFF.

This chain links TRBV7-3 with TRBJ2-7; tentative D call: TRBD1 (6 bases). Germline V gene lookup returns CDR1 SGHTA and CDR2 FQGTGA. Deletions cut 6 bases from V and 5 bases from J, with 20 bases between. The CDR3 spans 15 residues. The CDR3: CASSLSGAPVHEQYF. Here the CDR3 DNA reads TGTGCCAGCAGTTTGTCAGGGGCCCCCGTCCACGAGCAGTACTTC.

CDR3 in amino acids: CASSLIGRAYEQYF. CDR3 bases: TGTGCCAGCAGCTTAATCGGCAGGGCCTACGAGCAGTACTTC. The chain has TRBV7-9 and TRBJ2-7; tentative D call: TRBD1 (5 bases). CDR3 size: 14 residues. Between the trimmed V and J ends, which lost 2 bases and 2 bases, there was a span of 10 bases. Per germline, CDR1 SEHNR and CDR2 FQNEAQ (reference sequence).

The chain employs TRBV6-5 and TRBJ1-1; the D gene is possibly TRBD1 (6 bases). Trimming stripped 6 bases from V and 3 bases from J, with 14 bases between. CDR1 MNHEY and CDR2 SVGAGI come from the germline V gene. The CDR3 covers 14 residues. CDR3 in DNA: TGTGCCAGCAGAACGACCGGGACATACACTGAAGCTTTCTTT. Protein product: CASRTTGTYTEAFF.

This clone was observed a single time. This CDR3 reads CASSIGPGQGARGKNTEAFF. CDR3 nucleotides: TGTGCCAGTAGTATTGGACCGGGACAGGGGGCCCGGGGAAAGAACACTGAAGCTTTCTTT. The chain carries TRBV19 and TRBJ1-1, with TRBD1 matching over 12 bases. V lost 3 bases to trimming and J lost 1 base; unmatched junction nucleotides: 15. The length of the CDR3 is 20 residues. Germline CDR1 reads LNHDA; CDR2 reads SQIVND (reference sequence).

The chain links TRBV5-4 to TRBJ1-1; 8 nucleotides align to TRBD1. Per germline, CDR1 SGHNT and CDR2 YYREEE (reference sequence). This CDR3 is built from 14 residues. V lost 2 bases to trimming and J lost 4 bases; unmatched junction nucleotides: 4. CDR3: CASSFSTGGTEAFF. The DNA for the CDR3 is TGTGCCAGCAGCTTCTCTACAGGGGGCACTGAAGCTTTCTTT.

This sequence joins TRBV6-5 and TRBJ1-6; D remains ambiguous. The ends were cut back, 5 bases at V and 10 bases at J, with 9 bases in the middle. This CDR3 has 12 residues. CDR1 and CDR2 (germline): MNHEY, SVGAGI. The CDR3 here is CASSQGRSPLHF. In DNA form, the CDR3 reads TGTGCCAGCAGTCAAGGGAGGTCACCCCTCCACTTT.

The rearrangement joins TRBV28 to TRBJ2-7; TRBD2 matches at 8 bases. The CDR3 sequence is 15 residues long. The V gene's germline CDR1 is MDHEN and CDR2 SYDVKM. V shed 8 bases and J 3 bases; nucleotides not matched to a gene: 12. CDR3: CASGTPGGPVYEQYF. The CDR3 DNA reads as TGTGCCAGCGGTACCCCGGGGGGGCCTGTCTACGAGCAGTACTTC.

CDR3 in DNA: TGTGCCTGGAAACAGGGGGCTTGGAGCACTGAAGCTTTCTTT. Protein: CAWKQGAWSTEAFF. The chain combines TRBV30 with TRBJ1-1; 9 bases fit TRBD1. CDR3 length: 14 amino acids. J was trimmed by 4 bases and V by 4 bases; bases with no gene match: 7. From germline, CDR1 is GTSNPN and CDR2 SVGIG (reference sequence).

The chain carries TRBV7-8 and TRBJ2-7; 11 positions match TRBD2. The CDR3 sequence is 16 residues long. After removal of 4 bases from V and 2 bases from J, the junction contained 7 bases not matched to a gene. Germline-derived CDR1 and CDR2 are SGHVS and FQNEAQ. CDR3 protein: CASSSLTSGATYEQYF. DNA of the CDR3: TGTGCCAGCAGCTCCTTGACTAGCGGGGCTACCTACGAGCAGTACTTC.

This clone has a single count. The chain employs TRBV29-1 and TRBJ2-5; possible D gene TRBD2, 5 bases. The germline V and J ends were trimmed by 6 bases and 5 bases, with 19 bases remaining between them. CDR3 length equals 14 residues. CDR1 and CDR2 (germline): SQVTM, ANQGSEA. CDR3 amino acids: CSVMPLGSLETQYF. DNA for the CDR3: TGCAGCGTCATGCCCCTGGGGAGTCTGGAGACCCAGTACTTC.

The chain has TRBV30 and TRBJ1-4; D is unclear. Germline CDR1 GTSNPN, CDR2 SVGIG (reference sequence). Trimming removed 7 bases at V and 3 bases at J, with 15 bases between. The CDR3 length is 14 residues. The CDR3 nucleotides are TGTGCCTCGTCACGTGCGGTAGCTAATGAAAAACTGTTTTTT. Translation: CASSRAVANEKLFF. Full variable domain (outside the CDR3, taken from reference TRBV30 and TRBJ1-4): SQTIHQWPATLVQPVGSPLSLECTVEGTSNPNLYWYRQAAGRGLQLLFYSVGIGQISSEVPQNLSASRPQDRQFILSSKKLLLSDSGFYLCASSRAVANEKLFFGSGTQLSVL.